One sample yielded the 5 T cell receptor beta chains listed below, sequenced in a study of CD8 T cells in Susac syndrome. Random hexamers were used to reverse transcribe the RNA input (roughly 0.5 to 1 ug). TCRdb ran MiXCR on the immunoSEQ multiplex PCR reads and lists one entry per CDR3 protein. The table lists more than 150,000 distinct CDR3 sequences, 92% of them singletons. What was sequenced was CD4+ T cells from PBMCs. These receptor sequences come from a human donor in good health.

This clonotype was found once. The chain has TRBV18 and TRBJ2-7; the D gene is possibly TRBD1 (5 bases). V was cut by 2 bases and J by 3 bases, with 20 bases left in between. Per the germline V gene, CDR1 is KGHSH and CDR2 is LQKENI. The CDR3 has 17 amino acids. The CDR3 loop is CASSPGHLGRPYYEQYF. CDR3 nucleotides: TGTGCCAGCTCACCAGGACACCTCGGGCGCCCCTACTACGAGCAGTACTTC.

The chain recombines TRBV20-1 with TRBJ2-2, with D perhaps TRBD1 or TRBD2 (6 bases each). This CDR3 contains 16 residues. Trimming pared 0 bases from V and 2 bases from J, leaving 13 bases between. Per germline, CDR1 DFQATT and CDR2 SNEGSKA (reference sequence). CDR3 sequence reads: CSARDPGGDNTGELFF. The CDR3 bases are TGCAGTGCTAGAGATCCCGGGGGCGATAACACCGGGGAGCTGTTTTTT.

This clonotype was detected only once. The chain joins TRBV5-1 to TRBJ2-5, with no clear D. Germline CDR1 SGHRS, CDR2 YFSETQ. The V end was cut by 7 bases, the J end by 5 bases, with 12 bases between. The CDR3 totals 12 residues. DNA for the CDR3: TGCGCCAGCGCCCTCTCGACGGAGACCCAGTACTTC. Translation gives CASALSTETQYF.

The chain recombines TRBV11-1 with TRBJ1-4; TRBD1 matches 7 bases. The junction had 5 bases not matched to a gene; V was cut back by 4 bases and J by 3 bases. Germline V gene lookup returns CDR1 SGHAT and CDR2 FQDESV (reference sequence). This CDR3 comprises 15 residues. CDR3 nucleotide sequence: TGTGCCAGCAGCTACGACAGGGAGCCTAATGAAAAACTGTTTTTT. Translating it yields CASSYDREPNEKLFF.

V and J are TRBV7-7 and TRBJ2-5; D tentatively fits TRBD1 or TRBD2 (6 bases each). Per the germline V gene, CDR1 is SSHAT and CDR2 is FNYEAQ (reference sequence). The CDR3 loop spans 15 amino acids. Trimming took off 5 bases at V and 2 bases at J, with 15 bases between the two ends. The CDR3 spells CASSPGAGRQETQYF. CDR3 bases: TGTGCCAGCAGCCCGGGGGCAGGGCGGCAAGAGACCCAGTACTTC.